The clone carrying this TCR beta chain was counted between two and nine times. The data were taken from a study of T-cell memory formation after mild COVID-19. TCRdb reprocessed the 5' RACE reads via MiXCR and lists one record per CDR3 protein. The sample has some 300,000 distinct CDR3 sequences, 20% to 25% seen once. The CDR3 is 14 amino acids. The V and J ends lost 4 bases and 10 bases, in that order; junction bases with no gene match: 10. Germline CDR1 and CDR2: SGHKS and YYEKEE (reference sequence). This clonotype was sampled from a man in his late teens or twenties who had mild COVID-19 (a few samples of this study predate the infection). Cell type and time point are not known. V and J are TRBV5-5 and TRBJ1-5, with 8 bases fitting TRBD1. The sequenced sample was PBMCs or a T cell subset sorted from them (not recorded which). CDR3 bases: TGTGCCAGCAGCGCGGGGACAGGAAGGAGCCCCCAGCATTTT. Translation: CASSAGTGRSPQHF.